The 5 T cell receptor beta chains below all came from one sample that was sequenced in a study of blood T cell repertoires in COVID-19. The data were produced by immunoSEQ multiplex PCR, yet TCRdb's version contains in-frame clones alone and is incomplete. The sample has under 300,000 clones, under 85% seen once. Sample: peripheral blood. The receptors originated from a young man who had recovered from COVID-19.

This chain joins TRBV28 and TRBJ2-1; TRBD2 matches 15 bases. Trimming at V came to 5 bases and at J to 4 bases, leaving 9 bases not matched to a gene. The CDR3 spans 18 residues. Germline CDR1 MDHEN, CDR2 SYDVKM. The DNA of the CDR3 is TGTGCCAGCAGTACCGGACTAGCGGGGGGGCCACGTTACAATGAGCAGTTCTTC. Its protein product is CASSTGLAGGPRYNEQFF.

CDR3 in DNA: TGCGCCAGCAGCTGGACAGGGTTCGTCGATACGCAGTATTTT. Translated, it gives CASSWTGFVDTQYF. This chain joins TRBV5-1 and TRBJ2-3; 8 bases line up with TRBD1. The V gene's germline CDR1 is SGHRS and CDR2 YFSETQ. V shed 3 bases and J 6 bases; nucleotides not matched to a gene: 6. The CDR3 runs 14 residues.

J is TRBJ2-5 and V is TRBV4-2; 10 nucleotides agree with TRBD2. The germline V gene encodes CDR1 LGHNA and CDR2 YNFKEQ. This CDR3 region has 19 residues. V lost 1 base, J lost 6 bases, and 17 bases stayed unmatched. The CDR3 loop is CASSQVSSGGFGGHKTQYF. CDR3 in DNA: TGTGCCAGCAGCCAAGTGTCTAGCGGGGGTTTCGGGGGGCATAAGACCCAGTACTTC.

This clone came up once. This chain joins TRBV11-2 and TRBJ1-2, with D possibly being TRBD1 (5 bases). CDR1 and CDR2 (germline): SGHAT, FQNNGV. The V end was cut by 7 bases, the J end by 5 bases, with 23 bases between. The CDR3 consists of 16 residues. The CDR3 DNA sequence: TGTGCCAGCACCTCGATAATGACAAACAAGGGGTATGGCTACACCTTC. Translated, it gives CASTSIMTNKGYGYTF.

The chain carries TRBV3-1 (or the pseudogene TRBV3-2) and TRBJ1-1; D gene uncertain. The CDR3 extends over 13 amino acids. Per the germline V gene, CDR1 is LGHDT and CDR2 is YNNKEL (reference sequence). V was shortened by 1 base and J by 4 bases, with 7 bases between the two germline ends. In DNA form, the CDR3 reads TGTGCCAGCAGCCAAGTCGAGAGCACTGAAGCTTTCTTT. As protein: CASSQVESTEAFF.